This TCR beta chain was observed in a study of T cell responses to AZD1222 COVID-19 vaccine. The study's findings and limits: Spike regions recognized by vaccine-associated CD4 TCRs spanned the protein, led by 160-218 and 743-854. Clonal diversity was possibly underestimated, and white British individuals and females predominated among donors. The peak T cell response came first, and repertoires were sampled only after it.

Worth noting for this clone: The antigen remains undetermined.

Measured with immunoSEQ multiplex PCR; TCRdb has only the in-frame clones, and not every one. The sample has roughly 200,000 clones, 88% seen once. The CDR3 spans 17 residues. The V and J ends lost 0 bases and 0 bases respectively, with 13 bases between them. The germline V gene encodes CDR1 SGHRS and CDR2 YFSETQ. The sequence was obtained from an adult in good health. Sequencing used peripheral blood, obtained on day 0 of AZD1222 vaccination. The rearrangement links TRBV5-1 to TRBJ2-4; D gene uncertain. CDR3 in DNA: TGCGCCAGCAGCTTGGTGCCGGGCAGGTTAGCCAAAAACATTCAGTACTTC. Translation: CASSLVPGRLAKNIQYF.